This T cell receptor (beta chain) was identified during a study of blood T cell repertoires in COVID-19. The assay was immunoSEQ multiplex PCR, and TCRdb's table has in-frame clones only and misses some. The sample lists about 53,000 clones; 87% were seen once. The V end lost 8 bases, the J end lost 3 bases, and 10 bases lay between the germline ends. CDR1 LNHDA and CDR2 SQIVND come from the germline V gene (reference sequence). This CDR3 is 12 amino acids long. The chain recombines TRBV19 with TRBJ1-2, with D unclear. The specimen was peripheral blood. The clonotype originates from a man aged 45 to 65 with acute or convalescent COVID-19. The CDR3 DNA sequence: TGTGCCAGTTCAGGTCGTCACTATGGCTACACCTTC. Its protein is CASSGRHYGYTF.